A selection of T cell receptor beta chains follows, all from one sample in a study of beta chain features in type 1 diabetes. Assay: immunoSEQ multiplex PCR; the TCRdb copy retains only in-frame clones and omits some. The sample has 600,000 to 700,000 clones; under 15% are singletons. The source material was naive CD4+ T cells from blood. The receptor source for this set is a man aged 18 to 29 with type 1 diabetes. Both conserved end residues are part of each CDR3. A D gene is named only where the DNA matches it firmly. Part of the rows lack a size; the others show once, few, many or a class for expanded clones.

d_call	v_call	j_call	clone_size	cdr3_aa	cdr3_nt
TRBD1	TRBV30	TRBJ1-2	NA	CLGGRVPGQGGYYTF	TGTCTAGGGGGCCGTGTCCCGGGACAGGGGGGTTACTACACCTTC
NA	TRBV11-2	TRBJ1-2	few	CASSLPALTGYTF	TGTGCCAGCAGCCTCCCGGCCCTCACTGGCTACACCTTC
NA	TRBV30	TRBJ2-2	once	CAWRSAHIRDQAGELFF	TGTGCCTGGAGGTCCGCGCACATTCGGGATCAGGCCGGGGAGCTGTTTTTT
NA	TRBV13	TRBJ2-3	NA	CASSLEGGAGTDTQYF	TGTGCCAGCAGCTTAGAAGGGGGGGCAGGAACAGATACGCAGTATTTT
NA	TRBV6-5	TRBJ1-6	few	CASSYGQGDNSPLHF	TGTGCCAGCAGTTACGGGCAGGGAGATAATTCACCCCTCCACTTT
NA	TRBV10-3	TRBJ1-5	NA	CAISTEDQPQHF	TGTGCCATCAGTACCGAGGATCAGCCCCAGCATTTT
NA	TRBV6-5	TRBJ2-2	NA	CASSLSYNTGELFF	TGTGCCAGCAGTCTGAGCTATAACACCGGGGAGCTGTTTTTT
NA	TRBV4-2	TRBJ1-1	few	CASSQGERTEAFF	TGTGCCAGCAGCCAAGGGGAGAGGACTGAAGCTTTCTTT
NA	TRBV30	TRBJ1-1	few	CAWIGTPLPAFF	TGTGCCTGGATCGGGACCCCACTTCCAGCTTTCTTT
NA	TRBV5-1	TRBJ2-1	NA	CASSPEQSSYNEQFF	TGCGCCAGCAGCCCTGAACAGAGCTCCTACAATGAGCAGTTCTTC
NA	TRBV2	TRBJ2-3	few	CASSEGTDTQYF	TGTGCCAGCAGTGAAGGCACAGATACGCAGTATTTT
NA	TRBV19	TRBJ2-3	few	CASSIASGASTDTQYF	TGTGCCAGTAGTATAGCCTCCGGGGCCAGCACAGATACGCAGTATTTT
TRBD1	TRBV7-8	TRBJ1-4	NA	CASSSPGGSPPRLFF	TGTGCCAGCAGCTCTCCAGGGGGATCCCCCCCGAGACTGTTTTTT
NA	TRBV10-3	TRBJ1-3	NA	CAISTDYSGNTIYF	TGTGCCATCAGCACAGATTACTCTGGAAACACCATATATTTT
NA	TRBV7-9	TRBJ1-1	few	CASSTQQGNTEAFF	TGTGCCAGCAGCACCCAACAGGGGAACACTGAAGCTTTCTTT
NA	TRBV5-4	TRBJ2-5	few	CASSLVAEETQYF	TGTGCCAGCAGCTTGGTAGCGGAAGAGACCCAGTACTTC
TRBD2	TRBV30	TRBJ2-3	NA	CAWVAGGGTDTQYF	TGTGCCTGGGTAGCGGGGGGAGGCACAGATACGCAGTATTTT